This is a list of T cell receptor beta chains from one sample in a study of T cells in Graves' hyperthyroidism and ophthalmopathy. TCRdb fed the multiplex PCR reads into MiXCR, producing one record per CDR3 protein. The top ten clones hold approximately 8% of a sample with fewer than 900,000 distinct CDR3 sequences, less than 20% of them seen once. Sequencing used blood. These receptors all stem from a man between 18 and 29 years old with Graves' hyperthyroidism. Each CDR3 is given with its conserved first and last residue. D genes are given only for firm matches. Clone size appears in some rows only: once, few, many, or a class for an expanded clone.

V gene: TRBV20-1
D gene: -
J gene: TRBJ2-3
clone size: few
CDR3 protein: CSARDDQRSTDTQYF
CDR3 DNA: TGCAGTGCTAGAGATGACCAGCGGAGCACAGATACGCAGTATTTT

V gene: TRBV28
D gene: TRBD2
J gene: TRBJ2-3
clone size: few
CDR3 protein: CASSPAGPIGTDTQYF
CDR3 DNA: TGTGCCAGCAGTCCAGCGGGACCCATAGGCACAGATACGCAGTATTTT

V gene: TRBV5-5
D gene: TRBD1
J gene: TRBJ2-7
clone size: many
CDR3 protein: CASSVGQGRYEQYF
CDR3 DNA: TGTGCCAGCAGCGTTGGACAGGGTCGGTACGAGCAGTACTTC

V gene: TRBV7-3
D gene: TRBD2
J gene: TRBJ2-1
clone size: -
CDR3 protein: CASSVPGLAGGPVREQFF
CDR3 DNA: TGTGCCAGCAGCGTACCGGGACTAGCGGGAGGGCCGGTTCGCGAGCAGTTCTTC

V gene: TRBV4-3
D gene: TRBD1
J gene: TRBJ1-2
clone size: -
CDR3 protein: CASSQGGGAANYGYTF
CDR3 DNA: TGCGCCAGCAGCCAAGGAGGGGGCGCGGCTAACTATGGCTACACCTTC

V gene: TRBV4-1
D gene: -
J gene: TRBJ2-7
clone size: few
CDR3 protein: CASSQIPGAHEQYF
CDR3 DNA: TGCGCCAGCAGCCAAATTCCAGGGGCCCACGAGCAGTACTTC

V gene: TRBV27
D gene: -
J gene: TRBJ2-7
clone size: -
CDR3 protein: CASSPGPLAYEQYF
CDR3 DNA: TGTGCCAGCAGTCCCGGCCCCCTGGCCTACGAGCAGTACTTC

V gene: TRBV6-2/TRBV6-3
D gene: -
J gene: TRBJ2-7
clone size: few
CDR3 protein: CASSQTRLTYEQYF
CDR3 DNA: TGTGCCAGCAGTCAGACTAGGCTTACCTACGAGCAGTACTTC

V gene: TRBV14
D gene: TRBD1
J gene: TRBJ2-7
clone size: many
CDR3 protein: CASSYGGTGGEQYF
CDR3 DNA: TGTGCCAGCAGCTACGGAGGGACAGGGGGCGAGCAGTACTTC

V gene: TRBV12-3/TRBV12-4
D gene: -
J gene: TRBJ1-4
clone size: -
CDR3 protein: CASSPPTVRGPEKLFF
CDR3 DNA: TGTGCCAGCAGTCCGCCAACTGTCCGGGGCCCTGAAAAACTGTTTTTT

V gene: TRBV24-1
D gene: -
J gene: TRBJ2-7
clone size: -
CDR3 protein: CATSDGRARGYEQYF
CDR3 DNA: TGTGCCACCAGTGATGGAAGGGCACGCGGTTACGAGCAGTACTTC

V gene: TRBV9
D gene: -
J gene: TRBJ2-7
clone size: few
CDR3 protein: CASSEDTDSYEQYF
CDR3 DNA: TGTGCCAGCAGCGAGGACACCGACTCCTACGAGCAGTACTTC

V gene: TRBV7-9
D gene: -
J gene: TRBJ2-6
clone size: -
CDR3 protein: CASTLSGTGANVLTF
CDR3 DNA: TGTGCCAGCACCCTTAGCGGTACTGGGGCCAACGTCCTGACTTTC

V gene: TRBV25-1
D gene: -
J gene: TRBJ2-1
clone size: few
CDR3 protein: CASSEYRGNNEQFF
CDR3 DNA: TGTGCCAGCAGTGAATATCGAGGGAACAATGAGCAGTTCTTC

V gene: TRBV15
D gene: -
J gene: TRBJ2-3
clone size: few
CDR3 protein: CATSKGSWTDTQYF
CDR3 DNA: TGTGCCACCAGCAAAGGCAGCTGGACAGATACGCAGTATTTT

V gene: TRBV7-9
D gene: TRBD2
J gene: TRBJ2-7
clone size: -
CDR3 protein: CASSALRTSGRVREQYF
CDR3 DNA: TGTGCCAGCAGCGCCCTACGGACTAGCGGGAGGGTAAGGGAGCAGTACTTC

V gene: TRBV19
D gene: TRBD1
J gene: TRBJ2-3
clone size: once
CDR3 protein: CASSPRTGTGTDTQYF
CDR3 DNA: TGTGCCAGTAGTCCCCGGACAGGGACGGGCACAGATACGCAGTATTTT

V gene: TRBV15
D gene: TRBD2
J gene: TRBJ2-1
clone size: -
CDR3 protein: CATSRGLGPYNEQFF
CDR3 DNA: TGTGCCACCAGCAGGGGACTAGGACCCTACAATGAGCAGTTCTTC

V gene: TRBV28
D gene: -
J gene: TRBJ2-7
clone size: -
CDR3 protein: CASSPPLGTGQHEQYF
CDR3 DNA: TGTGCCAGCAGTCCCCCCCTCGGGACCGGGCAACACGAGCAGTACTTC

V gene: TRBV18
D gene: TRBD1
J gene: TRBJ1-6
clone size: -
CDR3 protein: CASSDRDSNSPLHF
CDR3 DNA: TGTGCCAGCTCCGACCGGGACAGTAATTCACCCCTCCACTTT

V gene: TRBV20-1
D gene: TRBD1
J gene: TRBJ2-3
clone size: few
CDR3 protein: CSASAGQGLGTQYF
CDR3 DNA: TGCAGTGCTAGTGCGGGACAGGGGTTGGGTACGCAGTATTTT

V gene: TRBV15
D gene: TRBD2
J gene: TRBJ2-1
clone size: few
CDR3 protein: CATSRDSGTSTYNEQFF
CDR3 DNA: TGTGCCACCAGCAGAGATTCCGGGACTAGTACCTACAATGAGCAGTTCTTC

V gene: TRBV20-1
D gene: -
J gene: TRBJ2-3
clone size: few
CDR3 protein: CSASLLASTDTQYF
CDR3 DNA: TGCAGTGCTAGTCTCCTAGCTAGCACAGATACGCAGTATTTT

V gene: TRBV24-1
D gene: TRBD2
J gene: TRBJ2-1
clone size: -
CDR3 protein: CATGLAGRPFNEQFF
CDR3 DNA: TGTGCCACCGGACTAGCGGGACGACCATTCAATGAGCAGTTCTTC

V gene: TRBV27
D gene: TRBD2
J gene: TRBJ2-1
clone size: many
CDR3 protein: CASSLLSGRAFNNEQFF
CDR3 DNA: TGTGCCAGCAGTTTGTTAAGCGGGAGGGCCTTTAACAATGAGCAGTTCTTC

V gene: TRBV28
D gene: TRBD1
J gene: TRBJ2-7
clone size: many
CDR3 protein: CASSFGTGAYEQYF
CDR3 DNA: TGTGCCAGCAGTTTTGGTACAGGGGCCTACGAGCAGTACTTC

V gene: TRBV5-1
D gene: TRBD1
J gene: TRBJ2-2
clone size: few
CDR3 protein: CASSGQGVTGELFF
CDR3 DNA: TGCGCCAGCAGCGGACAGGGGGTCACCGGGGAGCTGTTTTTT